Listed here are 16 T cell receptor beta chains from one sample, sequenced in a study of T cells in Graves' hyperthyroidism and ophthalmopathy. Authors of the study amplified TCR beta CDR3 regions from RNA transcripts. An initial round of RT-PCR targeting the TCR CDR3 relied on the HTBI primer set. TCRdb independently ran MiXCR on the multiplex PCR reads; one entry per CDR3 protein. The sample carries fewer than 600,000 distinct CDR3 sequences, 14% recorded once. Material: blood. The receptors derive from a woman between 40 and 55 years old with Graves' hyperthyroidism.

This clonotype was counted a few times. The germline gene is not matched at one end of the junction; a read error may be the cause. The rearrangement joins TRBV11-2 to TRBJ2-7, with D possibly TRBD1 on 5 matching bases. Germline V lookup: CDR1 SGHAT, CDR2 FQNNGV. The CDR3 runs to 15 residues. The CDR3 protein is CASSNQGQPSGEQYF. The CDR3 coding sequence is TGTGCCAGCAGCAACCAAGGACAACCCTCGGGCGAGCAATACTTC.

This clonotype was picked up many times. This rearrangement joins TRBV28 to TRBJ2-1; TRBD2 matches 12 bases. The CDR3 has 16 residues. Germline CDR1 and CDR2: MDHEN and SYDVKM. V shed 6 bases, J shed 7 bases, and the junction held 10 bases outside the gene matches. The CDR3 sequence: CASRLAGGGARNEQFF. CDR3 sequence (DNA): TGTGCCAGCAGACTAGCGGGAGGTGGGGCACGGAATGAGCAGTTCTTC. Based on the CDR3 plus reference TRBV28 and TRBJ2-1, the full variable domain is DVKVTQSSRYLVKRTGEKVFLECVQDMDHENMFWYRQDPGLGLRLIYFSYDVKMKEKGDIPEGYSVSREKKERFSLILESASTNQTSMYLCASRLAGGGARNEQFFGPGTRLTVL.

V and J are TRBV3-1 and TRBJ1-1, with 11 bases fitting TRBD1. This CDR3 comprises 16 residues. From germline, CDR1 is LGHDT and CDR2 YNNKEL (reference sequence). The junction had 8 bases not matched to a gene; V was cut back by 4 bases and J by 4 bases. For the CDR3, the DNA is TGTGCCAGCAGCCCAAATTCCGGGACAGGGGGCACTGAAGCTTTCTTT. The encoded protein is CASSPNSGTGGTEAFF.

The sample holds many counts of this clonotype. The chain combines TRBV20-1 with TRBJ1-5; D is unclear. This CDR3 has 14 amino acids. Deletions cut 6 bases from V and 0 bases from J, with 12 bases between. CDR1 is DFQATT and CDR2 is SNEGSKA in the germline V gene (reference sequence). CDR3 region: CSATTTDSNQPQHF. The CDR3 nucleotides are TGCAGTGCCACCACCACCGATAGCAATCAGCCCCAGCATTTT.

This clonotype was found many times. The chain employs TRBV3-1 and TRBJ2-5; 13 nucleotides match TRBD2. The CDR3 runs to 17 residues. J gave up 7 bases and V 4 bases, and 12 bases lay outside the gene matches. CDR1 and CDR2 (germline): LGHDT, YNNKEL (reference sequence). CDR3 sequence: CASSRSGTSGNGVTQYF. The CDR3 DNA sequence: TGTGCCAGCAGCCGGAGTGGGACTAGCGGGAACGGCGTGACCCAGTACTTC.

This clonotype appeared many times. The chain employs TRBV3-1 and TRBJ2-3; perhaps TRBD2 as D (5 bases). This CDR3 region has 13 residues. With 5 bases removed from V and 5 bases from J, the gap between germline ends came to 11 bases. Germline V gene sequence: CDR1 LGHDT, CDR2 YNNKEL (reference sequence). CDR3 nucleotide sequence: TGTGCCAGCAGCGACTACCGCGGAGATACGCAGTATTTT. Protein: CASSDYRGDTQYF.

This clonotype was counted many times. V usage is TRBV6-2 or TRBV6-3 and J usage is TRBJ1-1; TRBD1 matches at 8 bases. The J segment lost 0 bases and the V segment lost 6 bases, leaving 3 bases of the junction unmatched. Germline V CDR1 and CDR2: MNHEY, SVGEGT. This CDR3 is built from 14 residues. CDR3 loop: CASRIQGVNTEAFF. For the CDR3, the DNA is TGTGCCAGCAGGATACAGGGGGTGAACACTGAAGCTTTCTTT.

This clonotype was observed many times. This sequence joins TRBV20-1 and TRBJ2-3; D possibly uses TRBD1 or TRBD2 (5 bases each). The CDR3 spans 16 residues. CDR1 is DFQATT, CDR2 SNEGSKA, per germline (reference sequence). V was clipped by 2 bases and J by 0 bases, with 15 bases between them. The CDR3 DNA reads as TGCAGTGCTAGACGTCCCGGGACGATTAGCACAGATACGCAGTATTTT. Its protein is CSARRPGTISTDTQYF.

The sample holds many counts of this clonotype. V is TRBV6-1 and J is TRBJ2-4; 8 bases match TRBD1. The CDR3 length is 18 residues. Germline V gene sequence: CDR1 MNHNS, CDR2 SASEGT. The junction had 7 bases not matched to a gene; V was cut back by 0 bases and J by 0 bases. The CDR3 is CASSEADRAELAKNIQYF. The CDR3 DNA is TGTGCCAGCAGTGAAGCGGACAGGGCTGAATTAGCCAAAAACATTCAGTACTTC.

J is TRBJ2-7 and V is TRBV15; D is unresolved. Germline CDR1 LNHNV, CDR2 YYDKDF (reference sequence). The length of the CDR3 is 14 residues. V was cut by 2 bases and J by 2 bases, with 10 bases left in between. The CDR3 DNA sequence: TGTGCCACCAGCAGACCCGGGCTGACCTACGAGCAGTACTTC. Translating gives CATSRPGLTYEQYF.

This clonotype occurred many times. This chain connects TRBV6-1 to TRBJ2-7; the D is unclear. CDR1 is MNHNS and CDR2 is SASEGT in the germline V gene. The germline V and J ends were trimmed by 3 bases and 5 bases, with 8 bases remaining between them. This CDR3 has 12 amino acids. Here the CDR3 reads CASSDRIHEQYF. The CDR3 DNA sequence: TGTGCCAGCAGTGACAGGATCCACGAGCAGTACTTC.

This clonotype came up many times. The CDR3 bases are TGCAGCGTTGAAAATAAGGCGCTGAACACTGAAGCTTTCTTT. As protein: CSVENKALNTEAFF. The chain carries TRBV29-1 and TRBJ1-1; D not certain. Germline loops: CDR1 SQVTM, CDR2 ANQGSEA. The CDR3 has 14 amino acids. Trimming stripped 2 bases from V and 0 bases from J, with 10 bases between.

This clonotype was observed a handful of times. The chain is built from TRBV4-1 and TRBJ1-2, with D unclear. CDR1 is MGHRA, CDR2 YSYEKL, per germline. The V end lost 3 bases, the J end lost 4 bases, and 15 bases lay between the germline ends. This CDR3 is built from 15 residues. Here the CDR3 reads CASSQPRTGSYGYTF. The CDR3 coding sequence is TGCGCCAGCAGCCAGCCCAGGACGGGGAGCTATGGCTACACCTTC.

This clonotype was seen ten or more times. V gene TRBV7-2 combines with J gene TRBJ2-3; 16 nucleotides match TRBD2. CDR1 and CDR2 (germline): SGHTA, FQGNSA. J was trimmed by 5 bases and V by 3 bases; bases with no gene match: 8. This CDR3 spans 18 amino acids. The CDR3 DNA follows: TGTGCCAGCAGCTTCACGGGACTAGCGGGAGGGCCTAGAGATACGCAGTATTTT. Its protein is CASSFTGLAGGPRDTQYF.

Many counts were recorded for this clonotype. The V call is TRBV24-1, the J call TRBJ2-2; 12 bases agree with TRBD2. V was clipped by 7 bases and J by 5 bases; unmatched bases: 4. CDR3 length: 15 amino acids. Germline V lookup: CDR1 KGHDR, CDR2 SFDVKD. CDR3 protein: CATRGTSGPTGELFF. CDR3 nucleotide sequence: TGTGCCACCAGAGGGACTAGCGGGCCGACCGGGGAGCTGTTTTTT.

This clonotype was found a few times. CDR3 amino acids: CAMHTSGLGYTF. CDR3 nucleotides: TGTGCCATGCATACCTCAGGGTTGGGCTACACCTTC. V and J are TRBV10-3 and TRBJ1-2, with TRBD1 as a possible D gene (5 bases). This CDR3 is built from 12 residues. Trimming pared 9 bases from V and 8 bases from J, leaving 16 bases between. Germline V gene sequence: CDR1 ENHRY, CDR2 SYGVKD.